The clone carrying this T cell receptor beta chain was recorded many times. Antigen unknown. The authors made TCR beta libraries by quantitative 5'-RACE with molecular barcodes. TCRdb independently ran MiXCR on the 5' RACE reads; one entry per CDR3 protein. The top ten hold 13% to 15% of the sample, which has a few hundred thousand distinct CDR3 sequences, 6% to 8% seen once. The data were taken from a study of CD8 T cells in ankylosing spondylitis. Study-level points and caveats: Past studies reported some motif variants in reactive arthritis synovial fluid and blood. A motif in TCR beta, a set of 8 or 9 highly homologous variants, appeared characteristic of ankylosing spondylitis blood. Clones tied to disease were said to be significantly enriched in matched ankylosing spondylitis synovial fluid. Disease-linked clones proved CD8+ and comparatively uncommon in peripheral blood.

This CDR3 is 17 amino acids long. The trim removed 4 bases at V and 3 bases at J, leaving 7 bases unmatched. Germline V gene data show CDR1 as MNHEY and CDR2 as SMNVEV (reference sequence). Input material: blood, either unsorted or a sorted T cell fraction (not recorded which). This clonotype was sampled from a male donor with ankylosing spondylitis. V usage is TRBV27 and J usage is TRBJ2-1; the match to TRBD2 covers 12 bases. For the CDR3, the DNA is TGTGCCAGCAGTTCCTTTCTAGCGGGGGGGAACTACAATGAGCAGTTCTTC. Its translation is CASSSFLAGGNYNEQFF.